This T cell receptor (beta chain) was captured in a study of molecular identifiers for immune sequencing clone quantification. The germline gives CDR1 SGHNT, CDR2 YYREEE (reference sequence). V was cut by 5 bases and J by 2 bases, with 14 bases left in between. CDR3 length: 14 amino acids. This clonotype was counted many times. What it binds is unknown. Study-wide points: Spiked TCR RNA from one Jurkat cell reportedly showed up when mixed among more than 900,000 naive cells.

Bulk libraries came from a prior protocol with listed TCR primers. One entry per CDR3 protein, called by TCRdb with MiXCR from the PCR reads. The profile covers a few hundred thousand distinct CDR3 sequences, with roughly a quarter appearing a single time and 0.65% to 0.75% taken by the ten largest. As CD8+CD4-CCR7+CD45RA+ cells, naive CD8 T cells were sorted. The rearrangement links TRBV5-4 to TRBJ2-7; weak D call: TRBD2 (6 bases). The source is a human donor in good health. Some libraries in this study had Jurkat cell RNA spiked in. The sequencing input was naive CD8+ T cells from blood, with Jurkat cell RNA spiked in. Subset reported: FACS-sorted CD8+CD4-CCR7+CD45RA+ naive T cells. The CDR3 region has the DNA TGTGCCAGCAGACCACACGGGGGACCCTACGAGCAGTACTTC. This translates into CASRPHGGPYEQYF. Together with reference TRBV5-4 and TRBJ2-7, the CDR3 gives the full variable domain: ETGVTQSPTHLIKTRGQQVTLRCSSQSGHNTVSWYQQALGQGPQFIFQYYREEENGRGNFPPRFSGLQFPNYSSELNVNALELDDSALYLCASRPHGGPYEQYFGPGTRLTVT.